Following are 15 T cell receptor beta chains from one sample sequenced in a study of technical replicates of blood from a few donors. The repertoire was sequenced with immunoSEQ multiplex PCR; TCRdb's copy has only in-frame clones and lacks some. The data hold over 10,000 clones, with approximately 95% observed a single time. The sample taken for sequencing was PBMCs. The receptors come from a human donor in good health.

The genes are TRBV6-5 and TRBJ2-1; D possibly corresponds to TRBD2 (6 bases). Trimming shortened V by 2 bases and J by 4 bases, and 12 bases separated the two germline ends. The CDR3 contains 15 residues. The V gene's germline CDR1 is MNHEY and CDR2 SVGAGI. This chain's CDR3 is CASSYEAGSYNEQFF. The DNA for the CDR3 is TGTGCCAGCAGTTACGAGGCGGGATCGTACAATGAGCAGTTCTTC.

CDR3 in amino acids: CASRVGTVNEQFF. The DNA of the CDR3 is TGTGCCAGCAGGGTGGGGACAGTTAATGAGCAGTTCTTC. This chain connects TRBV7-8 to TRBJ2-1; 7 positions match TRBD1. CDR1 SGHVS and CDR2 FQNEAQ come from the germline V gene. V trimming: 6 bases; J trimming: 7 bases; junction bases outside the gene matches: 6. The CDR3 covers 13 residues.

The V gene is TRBV27, the J gene TRBJ2-7; D is possibly TRBD2 (6 bases). The CDR3 has 14 residues. Trimming stripped 5 bases from V and 3 bases from J, with 14 bases between. Germline V gene lookup returns CDR1 MNHEY and CDR2 SMNVEV (reference sequence). DNA for the CDR3: TGTGCCAGCAGTCCCTGGGGAGGCCTCTACGAGCAGTACTTC. This translates into CASSPWGGLYEQYF.

V is TRBV25-1 and J is TRBJ1-2, with a tentative D call TRBD1 (5 bases). This CDR3 region has 14 residues. Germline loops: CDR1 MGHDK, CDR2 SYGVNS. V lost 0 bases to trimming and J lost 5 bases, with 10 bases between them. The CDR3 is CASSEYNGGYGYTF. CDR3 nucleotides: TGTGCCAGCAGTGAATATAATGGGGGGTATGGCTACACCTTC.

This chain uses TRBV5-1 with TRBJ2-2; D is perhaps TRBD2 (6 bases). Germline V lookup: CDR1 SGHRS, CDR2 YFSETQ. V lost 4 bases and J 2 bases, leaving 9 bases between the germline ends. The CDR3 spans 14 residues. As DNA, the CDR3 is TGCGCCAGCAGCATGGGGACTAACACCGGGGAGCTGTTTTTT. Protein product: CASSMGTNTGELFF. Full variable domain (rest looked up from reference TRBV5-1 and TRBJ2-2): KAGVTQTPRYLIKTRGQQVTLSCSPISGHRSVSWYQQTPGQGLQFLFEYFSETQRNKGNFPGRFSGRQFSNSRSEMNVSTLELGDSALYLCASSMGTNTGELFFGEGSRLTVL.

The rearrangement joins TRBV6-6 to TRBJ2-6, with D possibly matching TRBD2 (6 bases). The CDR3 is 16 amino acids. CDR1 is MNHNY and CDR2 is SVGAGI in the germline V gene (reference sequence). The V gene lost 4 bases and the J gene lost 0 bases, with 10 bases spanning the gap. This chain's CDR3 is CASSSHGSSGANVLTF. The CDR3 region has the DNA TGTGCCAGCAGTTCCCACGGGAGCTCTGGGGCCAACGTCCTGACTTTC.

This chain joins TRBV28 and TRBJ1-4; 7 bases line up with TRBD1. The CDR3 loop spans 17 amino acids. Losses at the gene ends were 2 bases for V and 8 bases for J; bases not matched to a gene: 14. The germline gives CDR1 MDHEN, CDR2 SYDVKM. Here the CDR3 reads CASSLEHPKGAGEKLFF. The CDR3 DNA is TGTGCCAGCAGTTTAGAGCATCCGAAGGGGGCTGGGGAAAAACTGTTTTTT.

In this sample, this clone turned up once. The chain is built from TRBV5-1 and TRBJ2-7; a possible D gene is TRBD2 (7 bases). Trimming stripped 7 bases from V and 4 bases from J, with 18 bases between. This CDR3 is built from 14 residues. Germline CDR1 and CDR2: SGHRS and YFSETQ. The CDR3 nucleotides read TGCGCCAGCGGGGAACAGGGAGCGGGGTACGAGCAGTACTTC. This encodes CASGEQGAGYEQYF.

This chain connects TRBV19 to TRBJ2-1; 9 nucleotides align to TRBD1. CDR1 LNHDA and CDR2 SQIVND come from the germline V gene (reference sequence). V shed 5 bases and J 8 bases; nucleotides not matched to a gene: 7. The CDR3 contains 14 residues. The CDR3: CASSAGTGWHEQFF. As DNA, the CDR3 is TGTGCCAGTAGTGCCGGGACAGGGTGGCATGAGCAGTTCTTC.

V usage is TRBV30 and J usage is TRBJ2-7; D not resolved. This CDR3 has 11 residues. Germline values: CDR1 GTSNPN, CDR2 SVGIG (reference sequence). V was pared by 1 base and J by 3 bases, with 4 bases between. The chain's CDR3 is CAWSGHYEQYF. The CDR3 DNA is TGTGCCTGGAGTGGACACTACGAGCAGTACTTC.

This chain links TRBV11-1 with TRBJ2-7, with no clear D. Germline V lookup: CDR1 SGHAT, CDR2 FQDESV (reference sequence). Trimming pared 5 bases from V and 5 bases from J, leaving 22 bases between. CDR3 size: 16 residues. CDR3 residues: CASSPPPAGTWDEQYF. CDR3 sequence (DNA): TGTGCCAGCAGCCCGCCGCCGGCAGGCACTTGGGACGAGCAGTACTTC.

This clone was observed a single time. The rearrangement joins TRBV6-1 to TRBJ1-5; D not certain. Trimming removed 5 bases at V and 3 bases at J, with 8 bases between. The germline CDR1 and CDR2 sequences are MNHNS and SASEGT. The CDR3 is 13 amino acids. CDR3 nucleotides: TGTGCCAGCAGTCCGAGCCTCAATCAGCCCCAGCATTTT. Amino acid sequence: CASSPSLNQPQHF.

This rearrangement joins TRBV9 to TRBJ2-1, with 9 bases matching TRBD1. The CDR3 totals 15 residues. In germline, CDR1 is SGDLS, CDR2 YYNGEE. Trimming cost V 0 bases and J 8 bases; bases outside gene matches: 6. The CDR3 sequence: CASSVGTGDMYEQFF. In nucleotides, the CDR3 is TGTGCCAGCAGCGTAGGGACAGGGGATATGTATGAGCAGTTCTTC.

The J gene is TRBJ1-2, the V gene TRBV9; perhaps TRBD1 as D (6 bases). The CDR3 length is 15 residues. The V and J ends lost 2 bases and 4 bases respectively, with 15 bases between them. CDR1 and CDR2 from the germline V gene are SGDLS and YYNGEE. Written as DNA, the CDR3 is TGTGCCAGCAGCGTGAGGCCAGGGGCACTCTATGGCTACACCTTC. It is translated as CASSVRPGALYGYTF.

This chain links TRBV7-6 with TRBJ2-7; 10 nucleotides agree with TRBD1. J gave up 1 base and V 6 bases, and 9 bases lay outside the gene matches. Looked up from germline, CDR1 is SGHVS and CDR2 is FNYEAQ. CDR3 length: 16 residues. The CDR3 coding sequence is TGTGCCAGCAGATCCCGGGACAGGGGTGGTTCCTACGAGCAGTACTTC. This codes for CASRSRDRGGSYEQYF.